The text below deals with one T cell receptor (beta chain). These data are taken from a study of blood T cell repertoires in COVID-19. Some clones are missing from TCRdb's copy, which holds only in-frame ones; the method was immunoSEQ multiplex PCR. The data show 270,000 or so clones, with roughly 89% seen just once and under 2.5% held by the top ten. The J segment lost 1 base and the V segment lost 3 bases, leaving 3 bases of the junction unmatched. CDR1 SGHRS and CDR2 YFSETQ come from the germline V gene. CDR3 size: 15 residues. This TCR derives from a woman aged 55-75 years with COVID-19, enrolled during active disease. Sequenced material: peripheral blood. The chain joins TRBV5-1 to TRBJ2-5; 10 bases agree with TRBD1. CDR3 protein: CASSSGQGSQETQYF. The CDR3 region has the DNA TGCGCCAGCAGCTCGGGACAGGGGTCCCAAGAGACCCAGTACTTC.